Listed here are 4 T cell receptor beta chains from one sample, sequenced in a study of shared clonotypes between healthy human individuals (TCRdb year 2020). Receptor libraries were prepared by the immunoSEQ multiplex PCR assay. TCRdb took this table from immuneACCESS and kept in-frame rearrangements with V and J called. Such tables lack part of the clones; where checked against another copy, unresolved V genes explain under half of the gap, and the rest is unexplained. Present in this sample are a few million clones, 93% of which were seen just once. The ten biggest clones cover under 0.45% of the sample. Sequenced material: naive CD4+ T cells from PBMCs. The cell subset or site label corresponds to: CD45RA+ positively selected. These receptors came from a young man in good health. Some clones in this sample may be carry-over from other donors' samples.

This clone has just one count. The identical CDR3 is also encoded by other nucleotide sequences in the sample. The chain joins TRBV28 to TRBJ2-1, with TRBD2 matching 12 bases. Germline lookup yields CDR1 MDHEN and CDR2 SYDVKM. Unmatched junction bases numbered 5, after V lost 4 bases and J lost 7 bases. The CDR3 is 15 amino acids. The CDR3 loop reads CASSSLAGGPNEQFF. CDR3 bases: TGTGCCAGCAGTTCTCTAGCGGGAGGGCCAAATGAGCAGTTCTTC.

On this clone: The sample contains more than one DNA sequence encoding this CDR3. The V and J genes are TRBV11-2 and TRBJ2-3, with unresolved D. Trimming left V 3 bases short and J 4 bases short, with 2 bases between. The CDR3 sequence is 11 residues long. Per the germline V gene, CDR1 is SGHAT and CDR2 is FQNNGV. CDR3 nucleotides: TGTGCCAGCAGCTTTTCAGATACGCAGTATTTT. Protein sequence: CASSFSDTQYF.

The rearrangement uses TRBV4-1 and TRBJ1-3; D possibly corresponds to TRBD1 (5 bases). Trimming removed 1 base at V and 0 bases at J, with 13 bases between. Germline CDR1 is MGHRA and CDR2 is YSYEKL. The CDR3 runs to 17 residues. CDR3 DNA: TGCGCCAGCAGCCAAGGATGGCAGGGTCGCTCTGGAAACACCATATATTTT. This gives the protein CASSQGWQGRSGNTIYF.

J is TRBJ1-1 and V is TRBV5-1; D is uncertain. The germline V and J ends were trimmed by 4 bases and 3 bases, with 13 bases remaining between them. This CDR3 is 14 amino acids long. Germline lookup yields CDR1 SGHRS and CDR2 YFSETQ. CDR3 in amino acids: CASSPGGLDTEAFF. The CDR3 DNA reads TGCGCCAGCAGCCCTGGAGGGTTGGACACTGAAGCTTTCTTT. Filled out from reference TRBV5-1 and TRBJ1-1, the complete variable domain reads KAGVTQTPRYLIKTRGQQVTLSCSPISGHRSVSWYQQTPGQGLQFLFEYFSETQRNKGNFPGRFSGRQFSNSRSEMNVSTLELGDSALYLCASSPGGLDTEAFFGQGTRLTVV.